The T cell receptor beta chain under discussion was sequenced for a study of blood T cell repertoires in COVID-19. For the study at large: T cells, B-cell-depleted T cells, or PBMCs supplied cDNA or gDNA.

Some clones are missing from TCRdb's copy, which holds only in-frame ones; the method was immunoSEQ multiplex PCR. The table has some 210,000 clones, over 75% seen once. This CDR3 region has 14 residues. Per germline, CDR1 SGDLS and CDR2 YYNGEE. V shed 3 bases and J shed 7 bases, with 13 bases lying between them. The clonotype originates from a man aged 30 to 45 with acute COVID-19. Sequences were obtained from PBMCs or T cells enriched from blood (not recorded which). V usage is TRBV9 and J usage is TRBJ2-2; perhaps TRBD1 as D (6 bases). Here the CDR3 DNA reads TGTGCCAGCAGCGCCGGGACAAGGGACGGGGAGCTGTTTTTT. Encoded protein: CASSAGTRDGELFF.